This T cell receptor beta chain is from a study of cytomegalovirus exposure and HLA in healthy donors. CDR3 length equals 17 residues. The germline V gene has CDR1 SGHAT and CDR2 FQNNGV. With V trimmed by 5 bases and J by 2 bases, 13 bases remained unmatched. The study ran its PCR with 60 Vbeta and 13 Jbeta primers. Method: immunoSEQ multiplex PCR; TCRdb's copy keeps in-frame clones and lacks some. The sample has some 81,000 clones; around 70% are singletons. The chain employs TRBV11-2 and TRBJ2-3; 7 bases are shared with TRBD1. The sample was PBMCs. The clonotype was recovered from a woman aged 40-49 years in good health and CMV-seropositive. The CDR3 reads CASSLKPPGQYTDTQYF. Written as DNA, the CDR3 is TGTGCCAGCAGCCTTAAACCCCCGGGACAGTACACAGATACGCAGTATTTT.